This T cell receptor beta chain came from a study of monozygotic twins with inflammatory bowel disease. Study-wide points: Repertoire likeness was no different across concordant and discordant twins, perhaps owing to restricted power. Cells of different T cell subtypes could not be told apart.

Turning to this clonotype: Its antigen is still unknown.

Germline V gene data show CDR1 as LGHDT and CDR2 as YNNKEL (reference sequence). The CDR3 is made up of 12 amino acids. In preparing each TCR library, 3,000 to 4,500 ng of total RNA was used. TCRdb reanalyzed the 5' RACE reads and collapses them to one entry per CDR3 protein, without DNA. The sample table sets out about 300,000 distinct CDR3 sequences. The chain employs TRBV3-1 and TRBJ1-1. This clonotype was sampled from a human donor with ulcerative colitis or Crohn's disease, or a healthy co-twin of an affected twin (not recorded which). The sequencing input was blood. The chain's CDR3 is CASSQGLMEAFF.